These T cell receptor beta chains were read from a single sample in a study of shared clonotypes between healthy human individuals. Measured with immunoSEQ multiplex PCR; TCRdb has only the in-frame clones, and not every one. This sample has about 1 million clones, with about 70% found just once. The source material was memory CD4+ T cells sorted from blood. The origin of the receptors is a young man in good health. CDR3s leave out the opening cysteine and the closing phenylalanine or tryptophan.

CDR3 protein: ASSFKVLGFYGYT
J gene: TRBJ1-2
CDR3 length: 13
V gene: TRBV28

CDR3 protein: ASSLGGDYHYEQY
J gene: TRBJ2-7
CDR3 length: 13
V gene: TRBV7-2

CDR3 protein: ASSLWGQETQY
J gene: TRBJ2-5
CDR3 length: 11
V gene: TRBV7-2

CDR3 protein: ASSLVGGGQTSAGELF
J gene: TRBJ2-2
CDR3 length: 16
V gene: TRBV7-6

CDR3 protein: ASSPGGFDTEAF
J gene: TRBJ1-1
CDR3 length: 12
V gene: TRBV9

CDR3 protein: ASRAGQFYNSPLH
J gene: TRBJ1-6
CDR3 length: 13
V gene: TRBV27

CDR3 protein: ASTPLAGTDTQY
J gene: TRBJ2-3
CDR3 length: 12
V gene: TRBV5-4

CDR3 protein: ASRPAGAYEQY
J gene: TRBJ2-7
CDR3 length: 11
V gene: TRBV2

CDR3 protein: ASRDSNPLQPQH
J gene: TRBJ1-5
CDR3 length: 12
V gene: TRBV2

CDR3 protein: ASSLDLNTEAF
J gene: TRBJ1-1
CDR3 length: 11
V gene: TRBV11-2

CDR3 protein: SASHRGPFI
J gene: TRBJ2-3
CDR3 length: 9
V gene: TRBV20-1

CDR3 protein: ASSQDHPPSNTQY
J gene: TRBJ2-3
CDR3 length: 13
V gene: TRBV4-1

CDR3 protein: APTEAF
J gene: TRBJ1-1
CDR3 length: 6
V gene: TRBV7-3

CDR3 protein: ASTYRGGQY
J gene: TRBJ2-7
CDR3 length: 9
V gene: TRBV28

CDR3 protein: ASSQAPGGRTISYEQY
J gene: NA
CDR3 length: 16
V gene: TRBV4-1

CDR3 protein: ASSPGQGDTGELF
J gene: TRBJ2-2
CDR3 length: 13
V gene: TRBV18

CDR3 protein: ASSQEYVGASVYGYT
J gene: TRBJ1-2
CDR3 length: 15
V gene: TRBV4-3

CDR3 protein: ASSDQELKGEQY
J gene: TRBJ2-7
CDR3 length: 12
V gene: TRBV6-1

CDR3 protein: ASSLGSGLNIQY
J gene: TRBJ2-4
CDR3 length: 12
V gene: TRBV7-2

CDR3 protein: ASRHLQGGGTEAF
J gene: TRBJ1-1
CDR3 length: 13
V gene: TRBV7-9